The rows below give T cell receptor beta chains drawn from one sample of a study of human T cells and chemical hapten exposure. TCRdb re-analysed the RACE reads in MiXCR, keeping a single row per CDR3 protein. The data contain tens of thousands of distinct CDR3 sequences, more than 10% of them singletons. The material sequenced was whole blood, taken in connection with sensitization to the hapten diphenylcyclopropenone (DPC). These receptors were collected from a woman aged 45-65 years with alopecia areata. Some clones in this sample may be carry-over from other donors' samples. CDR3s include the opening cysteine and the closing phenylalanine or tryptophan. A D gene is named only where the DNA matches it firmly. Part of the rows lack a size; the others show once, few, many or a class for expanded clones.

d_call: TRBD1
v_call: TRBV2
j_call: TRBJ1-6
clone_size: NA
cdr3_aa: CASRPGQGNYSPLHF
cdr3_nt: TGTGCCAGCAGGCCGGGACAGGGAAATTATTCACCCCTCCACTTT

d_call: TRBD1
v_call: TRBV28
j_call: TRBJ1-2
clone_size: many
cdr3_aa: CASIPWGTGVRGYGYTF
cdr3_nt: TGTGCCAGCATCCCCTGGGGGACAGGGGTTAGGGGCTATGGCTACACCTTC

d_call: NA
v_call: TRBV30
j_call: TRBJ2-3
clone_size: many
cdr3_aa: CAWSGRGDTQYF
cdr3_nt: TGTGCCTGGAGCGGACGGGGAGATACGCAGTATTTT

d_call: TRBD2
v_call: TRBV20-1
j_call: TRBJ2-2
clone_size: NA
cdr3_aa: CSARDPWGGMTGELFF
cdr3_nt: TGCAGTGCTAGAGACCCGTGGGGGGGAATGACCGGGGAGCTGTTTTTT

d_call: TRBD1
v_call: TRBV6-1
j_call: TRBJ2-3
clone_size: many
cdr3_aa: CASSAGQGARTDTQYF
cdr3_nt: TGTGCCAGCAGTGCAGGACAGGGGGCGAGAACAGATACGCAGTATTTT

d_call: NA
v_call: TRBV6-2/TRBV6-3
j_call: TRBJ2-2
clone_size: few
cdr3_aa: CASRRFGDAGELFF
cdr3_nt: TGTGCCAGCAGGAGGTTTGGGGACGCCGGGGAGCTGTTTTTT

d_call: NA
v_call: TRBV5-1
j_call: TRBJ2-7
clone_size: NA
cdr3_aa: CASSFPYEQYF
cdr3_nt: TGCGCCAGCAGCTTCCCCTACGAGCAGTACTTC

d_call: NA
v_call: TRBV14
j_call: TRBJ1-2
clone_size: few
cdr3_aa: CANVQGYGYTF
cdr3_nt: TGTGCCAACGTACAAGGATATGGCTACACCTTC

d_call: TRBD1
v_call: TRBV29-1
j_call: TRBJ2-3
clone_size: many
cdr3_aa: CSTRDRGTDTQYF
cdr3_nt: TGCAGCACCCGGGACAGGGGGACAGATACGCAGTATTTT

d_call: TRBD2
v_call: TRBV29-1
j_call: TRBJ2-5
clone_size: few
cdr3_aa: CSVEVGGGTQYF
cdr3_nt: TGCAGCGTTGAAGTAGGCGGGGGGACCCAGTACTTC

d_call: NA
v_call: TRBV4-3
j_call: TRBJ1-5
clone_size: few
cdr3_aa: CASSQDTGASNQPQHF
cdr3_nt: TGCGCCAGCAGCCAAGATACGGGGGCAAGCAATCAGCCCCAGCATTTT

d_call: NA
v_call: TRBV10-2
j_call: TRBJ2-2
clone_size: few
cdr3_aa: CASSETGLTAELFF
cdr3_nt: TGCGCCAGCAGTGAAACAGGATTGACCGCGGAGCTGTTTTTT

d_call: TRBD2
v_call: TRBV4-2
j_call: TRBJ2-3
clone_size: NA
cdr3_aa: CASSLEGRTSGRTQYF
cdr3_nt: TGTGCCAGCAGCCTTGAGGGAAGGACTAGCGGGAGAACGCAGTATTTT

d_call: NA
v_call: TRBV7-2
j_call: TRBJ2-7
clone_size: NA
cdr3_aa: CASNTGTYEQYF
cdr3_nt: TGTGCCAGCAACACAGGCACCTACGAGCAGTACTTC

d_call: NA
v_call: TRBV6-6
j_call: TRBJ1-6
clone_size: NA
cdr3_aa: CASSYPWDRNSPLHF
cdr3_nt: TGTGCCAGCAGTTACCCTTGGGACCGAAATTCACCCCTCCACTTT

d_call: NA
v_call: TRBV5-1
j_call: TRBJ1-1
clone_size: few
cdr3_aa: CASSLGTYTEAFF
cdr3_nt: TGCGCCAGCAGCTTGGGGACATACACTGAAGCTTTCTTT

d_call: NA
v_call: TRBV19
j_call: TRBJ2-3
clone_size: many
cdr3_aa: CASSHLGVQGTDTQYF
cdr3_nt: TGTGCCAGTAGTCACCTCGGGGTCCAAGGCACAGATACGCAGTATTTT

d_call: TRBD1
v_call: TRBV5-8
j_call: TRBJ2-2
clone_size: NA
cdr3_aa: CASSPGQPNTGELFF
cdr3_nt: TGTGCCAGCAGCCCGGGACAGCCGAACACCGGGGAGCTGTTTTTT

d_call: NA
v_call: TRBV27
j_call: TRBJ1-2
clone_size: NA
cdr3_aa: CASSQWGYGYTF
cdr3_nt: TGTGCCAGCAGCCAGTGGGGCTATGGCTACACCTTC

d_call: NA
v_call: TRBV28
j_call: TRBJ1-1
clone_size: many
cdr3_aa: CASSETAEAFF
cdr3_nt: TGTGCCAGCAGCGAGACAGCTGAAGCTTTCTTT

d_call: TRBD2
v_call: TRBV3-1
j_call: TRBJ2-1
clone_size: few
cdr3_aa: CASSAGTRGEQFF
cdr3_nt: TGTGCCAGCAGCGCCGGGACTAGAGGTGAGCAGTTCTTC

d_call: TRBD2
v_call: TRBV20-1
j_call: TRBJ2-1
clone_size: many
cdr3_aa: CSAEDSGRGDEQFF
cdr3_nt: TGCAGTGCCGAGGATAGCGGGAGAGGGGATGAGCAGTTCTTC

d_call: TRBD1
v_call: TRBV11-2
j_call: TRBJ1-2
clone_size: few
cdr3_aa: CASGTDNYGYTF
cdr3_nt: TGTGCCAGCGGGACAGATAACTATGGCTACACCTTC

d_call: NA
v_call: TRBV11-1
j_call: TRBJ2-5
clone_size: few
cdr3_aa: CASSWGETQYF
cdr3_nt: TGTGCCAGCAGCTGGGGGGAGACCCAGTACTTC

d_call: TRBD1
v_call: TRBV7-3
j_call: TRBJ2-1
clone_size: few
cdr3_aa: CASSPVGTGYYNEQFF
cdr3_nt: TGTGCCAGCAGCCCGGTCGGGACAGGATATTACAATGAGCAGTTCTTC

d_call: TRBD1
v_call: TRBV2
j_call: TRBJ1-5
clone_size: many
cdr3_aa: CASTDRERGNQPQHF
cdr3_nt: TGTGCCAGCACCGACAGGGAGCGGGGCAATCAGCCCCAGCATTTT

d_call: NA
v_call: TRBV20-1
j_call: TRBJ1-2
clone_size: NA
cdr3_aa: CSAKLGLDGYTF
cdr3_nt: TGCAGTGCGAAGCTGGGGCTGGATGGCTACACCTTC

d_call: NA
v_call: TRBV30
j_call: TRBJ1-2
clone_size: many
cdr3_aa: CAWRAPAGDGYTF
cdr3_nt: TGTGCCTGGAGGGCCCCGGCAGGCGATGGCTACACCTTC

d_call: TRBD2
v_call: TRBV28
j_call: TRBJ2-2
clone_size: NA
cdr3_aa: CASSYKAGGPIGELFF
cdr3_nt: TGTGCCAGCAGCTATAAAGCGGGAGGGCCGATCGGGGAGCTGTTTTTT

d_call: TRBD2
v_call: TRBV4-2
j_call: TRBJ2-1
clone_size: many
cdr3_aa: CASSQDPSGRDEQFF
cdr3_nt: TGTGCCAGCAGCCAAGATCCTAGCGGGAGGGATGAGCAGTTCTTC

d_call: TRBD1
v_call: TRBV11-1
j_call: TRBJ2-5
clone_size: few
cdr3_aa: CASSLGPGQEFQETQYF
cdr3_nt: TGTGCCAGCAGCTTAGGACCCGGACAGGAGTTCCAAGAGACCCAGTACTTC

d_call: NA
v_call: TRBV2
j_call: TRBJ2-6
clone_size: NA
cdr3_aa: CASRRSLSGANVLTF
cdr3_nt: TGTGCTTCTCGCCGGTCACTCTCTGGGGCCAACGTCCTGACTTTC

d_call: TRBD1
v_call: TRBV6-5
j_call: TRBJ2-1
clone_size: NA
cdr3_aa: CASSTWTGGDEQFF
cdr3_nt: TGTGCCAGCAGTACTTGGACAGGGGGGGATGAGCAGTTCTTC

d_call: TRBD1
v_call: TRBV29-1
j_call: TRBJ2-7
clone_size: many
cdr3_aa: CSGARTGAEQYF
cdr3_nt: TGCAGCGGGGCCCGGACAGGGGCCGAGCAGTACTTC

d_call: TRBD1
v_call: TRBV5-5
j_call: TRBJ2-3
clone_size: many
cdr3_aa: CASSHGTVSTDTQYF
cdr3_nt: TGTGCCAGCAGCCACGGGACAGTGTCGACAGATACGCAGTATTTT

d_call: TRBD2
v_call: TRBV28
j_call: TRBJ2-7
clone_size: few
cdr3_aa: CASSFAGKREYEQYF
cdr3_nt: TGTGCCAGCAGTTTCGCAGGCAAGCGGGAGTACGAGCAGTACTTC

d_call: TRBD2
v_call: TRBV7-8
j_call: TRBJ2-1
clone_size: NA
cdr3_aa: CASSQFGTSGPNEQFF
cdr3_nt: TGTGCCAGCAGCCAATTTGGGACTAGCGGGCCCAATGAGCAGTTCTTC

d_call: NA
v_call: TRBV4-2
j_call: TRBJ2-5
clone_size: many
cdr3_aa: CASSQDGHNQETQYF
cdr3_nt: TGTGCCAGCAGCCAGGATGGACACAACCAAGAGACCCAGTACTTC

d_call: NA
v_call: TRBV29-1
j_call: TRBJ2-2
clone_size: many
cdr3_aa: CSVAGGQNTGELFF
cdr3_nt: TGCAGCGTTGCAGGGGGGCAGAACACCGGGGAGCTGTTTTTT

d_call: TRBD1
v_call: TRBV7-6
j_call: TRBJ1-3
clone_size: many
cdr3_aa: CASSPKGQGGGNTIYF
cdr3_nt: TGTGCCAGCAGCCCCAAGGGACAGGGGGGCGGAAACACCATATATTTT

d_call: NA
v_call: TRBV5-4
j_call: TRBJ2-5
clone_size: many
cdr3_aa: CASSLGDPKETQYF
cdr3_nt: TGTGCCAGCAGCTTGGGGGACCCGAAAGAGACCCAGTACTTC

d_call: TRBD1
v_call: TRBV29-1
j_call: TRBJ2-7
clone_size: many
cdr3_aa: CSVEAETGTGEQYF
cdr3_nt: TGCAGCGTTGAAGCCGAGACAGGGACAGGCGAGCAGTACTTC

d_call: NA
v_call: TRBV12-3/TRBV12-4
j_call: TRBJ1-1
clone_size: NA
cdr3_aa: CASSLHQGMNTEAFF
cdr3_nt: TGTGCCAGCAGTCTTCACCAGGGTATGAACACTGAAGCTTTCTTT

d_call: NA
v_call: TRBV7-2
j_call: TRBJ2-3
clone_size: many
cdr3_aa: CATVSRGSTDTQYF
cdr3_nt: TGTGCTACCGTATCGCGCGGGAGCACAGATACGCAGTATTTT

d_call: TRBD1
v_call: TRBV5-1
j_call: TRBJ2-3
clone_size: many
cdr3_aa: CASSRGQGDTQYF
cdr3_nt: TGCGCCAGCAGCAGGGGACAGGGAGATACGCAGTATTTT

d_call: NA
v_call: TRBV5-5
j_call: TRBJ2-5
clone_size: few
cdr3_aa: CASSLSPGDQETQYF
cdr3_nt: TGTGCCAGCAGCTTGTCCCCCGGGGATCAAGAGACCCAGTACTTC

d_call: NA
v_call: TRBV14
j_call: TRBJ1-6
clone_size: many
cdr3_aa: CASSQDGAHSPLHF
cdr3_nt: TGTGCCAGCAGCCAAGACGGAGCACATTCACCCCTCCACTTT

d_call: NA
v_call: TRBV30
j_call: TRBJ2-7
clone_size: NA
cdr3_aa: CAWSVRELTQASTYEQYF
cdr3_nt: TGTGCCTGGAGTGTACGGGAACTGACCCAAGCGTCTACCTACGAGCAGTACTTC

d_call: TRBD1
v_call: TRBV5-1
j_call: TRBJ2-1
clone_size: many
cdr3_aa: CASSLTGENEQFF
cdr3_nt: TGCGCCAGCAGCTTGACAGGGGAGAATGAGCAGTTCTTC

d_call: NA
v_call: TRBV6-1
j_call: TRBJ1-4
clone_size: NA
cdr3_aa: CASSDRGSAEGEKLFF
cdr3_nt: TGTGCCAGCAGTGATCGGGGTTCAGCAGAAGGTGAAAAACTGTTTTTT